The 32 T cell receptor beta chains in this list originate from one sample, sequenced in a study of cytomegalovirus exposure and HLA in healthy donors. Use of 60 Vbeta and 13 Jbeta primers characterized the PCR. The protocol was immunoSEQ multiplex PCR, while the TCRdb copy is restricted to in-frame clones and leaves out a portion. The sample consists of approximately 90,000 clones, under 80% of them appearing once. The sample consisted of PBMCs. These receptors came from a boy aged 5 to 17 in good health and CMV-seronegative.

Only one count was recorded for this clone. This chain uses TRBV9 with TRBJ1-1; TRBD1 matches 8 bases. The germline CDR1 and CDR2 sequences are SGDLS and YYNGEE. After removal of 10 bases from V and 4 bases from J, the junction contained 9 bases not matched to a gene. This CDR3 has 13 residues. The DNA for the CDR3 is TGTGCCGCCGGACAGGGCCCGAGCACTGAAGCTTTCTTT. Its protein product is CAAGQGPSTEAFF.

V and J are TRBV30 and TRBJ2-1, with TRBD1 as a possible D gene (6 bases). CDR3 length: 14 residues. CDR1 and CDR2 from the germline V gene are GTSNPN and SVGIG (reference sequence). The V end was cut by 4 bases, the J end by 1 base, with 11 bases between. CDR3 bases: TGTGCCTGGAATGGGGGCTCTTCCTACAATGAGCAGTTCTTC. As protein: CAWNGGSSYNEQFF.

The chain employs TRBV2 and TRBJ1-2; unclear D gene. The CDR3 is made up of 11 amino acids. Germline V lookup: CDR1 SNHLY, CDR2 FYNNEI. V was shortened by 3 bases and J by 5 bases, with 4 bases between the two germline ends. The CDR3 loop reads CASSDPYGYTF. The CDR3 region has the DNA TGTGCCAGCAGTGATCCATATGGCTACACCTTC.

The chain carries TRBV5-4 and TRBJ2-1; 13 bases map to TRBD2. V lost 3 bases to trimming and J lost 10 bases; unmatched junction nucleotides: 7. Germline V gene sequence: CDR1 SGHNT, CDR2 YYREEE (reference sequence). The CDR3 runs to 15 residues. CDR3 nucleotides: TGTGCCAGCAGCTCCGGACTAGCGGGAGTCCGGGAGCAGTTCTTC. It encodes CASSSGLAGVREQFF.

V is TRBV4-3 and J is TRBJ2-1; the match to TRBD2 covers 12 bases. This CDR3 has 18 residues. The V and J ends lost 0 bases and 7 bases, in that order; junction bases with no gene match: 10. Germline V gene sequence: CDR1 LGHNA, CDR2 YSLEER. CDR3 protein: CASSQDSGGLAGLNEQFF. The CDR3 coding sequence is TGCGCCAGCAGCCAAGATTCGGGAGGACTAGCGGGGTTAAATGAGCAGTTCTTC.

The genes are TRBV27 and TRBJ1-1; TRBD1 matches 8 bases. The CDR3 is made up of 14 amino acids. Germline trimming cut 5 bases from V and 2 bases from J; bases unmatched to any gene: 4. Germline V gene sequence: CDR1 MNHEY, CDR2 SMNVEV (reference sequence). The CDR3 region has the DNA TGTGCCAGCAGTCCCAGGGGGCCCAACACTGAAGCTTTCTTT. Protein sequence: CASSPRGPNTEAFF.

The chain links TRBV15 to TRBJ1-2; TRBD1 matches at 7 bases. This CDR3 is built from 15 residues. CDR1 is LNHNV, CDR2 YYDKDF, per germline (reference sequence). Trimming cost V 1 base and J 4 bases; bases outside gene matches: 6. The DNA of the CDR3 is TGTGCCACCAGCAGAGCGGGACAGAAGACCTATGGCTACACCTTC. Translation: CATSRAGQKTYGYTF.

The chain joins TRBV10-3 to TRBJ2-4; D possibly corresponds to TRBD1 (5 bases). The V and J ends lost 0 bases and 3 bases respectively, with 15 bases between them. CDR3 length: 17 residues. Looked up from germline, CDR1 is ENHRY and CDR2 is SYGVKD. The CDR3 DNA reads as TGTGCCATCAGTGAGTCGCCGACAGTCTTTGGCAAAAACATTCAGTACTTC. Protein product: CAISESPTVFGKNIQYF.

This chain links TRBV7-6 with TRBJ2-3, with 7 bases lining up with TRBD2. Unmatched junction bases numbered 7, after V lost 6 bases and J lost 4 bases. The CDR3 runs 14 residues. CDR1 and CDR2 (germline): SGHVS, FNYEAQ. In DNA, the CDR3 is TGTGCCAGCAGGCAAGAGGCGGGGGCAGATACGCAGTATTTT. Protein product: CASRQEAGADTQYF.

V is TRBV11-3 and J is TRBJ1-1, with D tentatively TRBD1 (6 bases). This CDR3 comprises 13 residues. Trimming took 5 bases from V and 1 from J, leaving 8 bases between them. CDR1 and CDR2 (germline): SGHNT, YENEEA. The CDR3 nucleotides read TGTGCCAGCAGCAAGACAGGGAACACTGAAGCTTTCTTT. This sequence encodes CASSKTGNTEAFF. Full variable domain (missing parts from reference TRBV11-3 and TRBJ1-1): EAGVVQSPRYKIIEKKQPVAFWCNPISGHNTLYWYLQNLGQGPELLIRYENEEAVDDSQLPKDRFSAERLKGVDSTLKIQPAELGDSAVYLCASSKTGNTEAFFGQGTRLTVV.

This sequence joins TRBV6-5 and TRBJ1-1; maybe TRBD1 (5 bases). This CDR3 contains 13 residues. V lost 6 bases and J 4 bases, leaving 12 bases between the germline ends. Looked up from germline, CDR1 is MNHEY and CDR2 is SVGAGI. For the CDR3, the DNA is TGTGCCAGCAGGCGGGGCGGGAGCACTGAAGCTTTCTTT. Translation: CASRRGGSTEAFF.

V usage is TRBV6-4 and J usage is TRBJ1-5; D gene ambiguous. V lost 3 bases and J lost 1, with 4 bases in between. Germline V gene data show CDR1 as MRHNA and CDR2 as SNTAGT. The CDR3 sequence is 13 residues long. The CDR3 DNA follows: TGTGCCAGCAGTGAGGGCAGCAATCAGCCCCAGCATTTT. It specifies CASSEGSNQPQHF.

The chain links TRBV25-1 to TRBJ2-4, with 7 positions matching TRBD1. With V trimmed by 4 bases and J by 4 bases, 7 bases remained unmatched. This CDR3 spans 15 amino acids. Germline V gives CDR1 MGHDK, CDR2 SYGVNS. The CDR3 DNA sequence: TGTGCCAGCAGTGCCACAGGGGTCCAAAAAAACATTCAGTACTTC. Protein sequence: CASSATGVQKNIQYF.

In this sample, this clone turned up once. This chain links TRBV28 with TRBJ1-2; D gene ambiguous. The germline V and J ends were trimmed by 4 bases and 3 bases, with 9 bases remaining between them. This CDR3 has 13 residues. Germline lookup yields CDR1 MDHEN and CDR2 SYDVKM. The CDR3 bases are TGTGCCAGCAGTTCCCTCTTAGACTATGGCTACACCTTC. Residues: CASSSLLDYGYTF.

The chain has TRBV14 and TRBJ2-7; possible D gene TRBD1, 5 bases. Between the trimmed V and J ends, which lost 1 base and 5 bases, there was a span of 18 bases. Germline V gene sequence: CDR1 SGHDN, CDR2 FVKESK. The CDR3 is made up of 16 amino acids. The CDR3 loop is CASSQVGKGSANEQYF. CDR3 nucleotide sequence: TGTGCCAGCAGCCAAGTTGGGAAGGGGTCAGCCAACGAGCAGTACTTC.

The chain couples TRBV19 to TRBJ2-5; D ambiguous. Between the trimmed V and J ends, which lost 3 bases and 4 bases, there was a span of 9 bases. Germline V gives CDR1 LNHDA, CDR2 SQIVND (reference sequence). CDR3 length: 13 residues. The CDR3 bases are TGTGCCAGTAGTATGTTCGGTGGAGAGACCCAGTACTTC. It codes for CASSMFGGETQYF.

The rearrangement links TRBV28 to TRBJ2-7, with TRBD1 as a possible D gene (6 bases). V was pared by 10 bases and J by 2 bases, with 15 bases between. Germline V gene data show CDR1 as MDHEN and CDR2 as SYDVKM. CDR3 length equals 13 residues. CDR3 amino acids: CATSQGSAYEQYF. The CDR3 DNA is TGTGCCACCTCACAGGGAAGCGCCTACGAGCAGTACTTC.

As concerns this clone: One end of the junction fails to match germline, which may point to a read error. The rearrangement joins TRBV7-7 to TRBJ2-5; D gene uncertain. CDR1 and CDR2 from the germline V gene are SSHAT and FNYEAQ (reference sequence). CDR3 length equals 14 residues. The CDR3 DNA reads TGTGCTAGCAGTCAGAACACACAGAAAGAGACCCAGTACTTC. This gives the protein CASSQNTQKETQYF. Full variable domain (remainder filled in from reference TRBV7-7 and TRBJ2-5): GAGVSQSPRYKVTKRGQDVTLRCDPISSHATLYWYQQALGQGPEFLTYFNYEAQPDKSGLPSDRFSAERPEGSISTLTIQRTEQRDSAMYRCASSQNTQKETQYFGPGTRLLVL.

This chain connects TRBV4-3 to TRBJ2-7; 7 bases are shared with TRBD2. J was trimmed by 3 bases and V by 4 bases; bases with no gene match: 3. This CDR3 has 13 amino acids. Germline V gene sequence: CDR1 LGHNA, CDR2 YSLEER. The DNA for the CDR3 is TGCGCCAGCAGCCTGGGGGGGGGCTACGAGCAGTACTTC. Protein product: CASSLGGGYEQYF.

This clone turned up a few times. The chain has TRBV28 and TRBJ1-2, with 8 bases fitting TRBD1. The CDR3 extends over 15 amino acids. Trimming took 5 bases from V and 5 from J; bases not matched to a gene: 10. Germline V gene sequence: CDR1 MDHEN, CDR2 SYDVKM. CDR3 in DNA: TGTGCCAGCAGTATCAATGGACAGGGCGGTTATGGCTACACCTTC. Its protein product is CASSINGQGGYGYTF.

The chain recombines TRBV28 with TRBJ1-5, with 8 bases aligning to TRBD1. This CDR3 region has 16 residues. Looked up from germline, CDR1 is MDHEN and CDR2 is SYDVKM. V was clipped by 6 bases and J by 1 base; unmatched bases: 8. CDR3 bases: TGTGCCAGCAGAATCCAGGGGGCAAGGAGCAATCAGCCCCAGCATTTT. It encodes CASRIQGARSNQPQHF.

This chain links TRBV4-1 with TRBJ1-3, with TRBD1 matching 8 bases. Germline-derived CDR1 and CDR2 are MGHRA and YSYEKL. This CDR3 has 17 amino acids. With V trimmed by 4 bases and J by 0 bases, 8 bases remained unmatched. CDR3 in amino acids: CASSPPGTGYSGNTIYF. In DNA, the CDR3 is TGCGCCAGCAGCCCCCCCGGGACAGGCTACTCTGGAAACACCATATATTTT.

The CDR3 protein is CASSYAAGRTNYGYTF. For the CDR3, the DNA is TGTGCCAGCAGCTACGCCGCAGGGCGCACTAACTATGGCTACACCTTC. The chain recombines TRBV28 with TRBJ1-2; D is possibly TRBD1 (5 bases). The CDR3 sequence is 16 residues long. Germline V gene lookup returns CDR1 MDHEN and CDR2 SYDVKM. V was shortened by 6 bases and J by 0 bases, with 17 bases between the two germline ends.

The V call is TRBV5-6, the J call TRBJ2-1; no definite D call. Germline lookup yields CDR1 SGHDT and CDR2 YYEEEE. Trimming pared 1 base from V and 1 base from J, leaving 12 bases between. The CDR3 consists of 16 residues. This chain's CDR3 is CASSLTRLPSYNEQFF. As DNA, the CDR3 is TGTGCCAGCAGCTTGACGCGGCTGCCATCCTACAATGAGCAGTTCTTC.

The genes are TRBV4-3 and TRBJ2-7; 10 bases are a match to TRBD2. This CDR3 is built from 17 residues. Trimming at V came to 0 bases and at J to 2 bases, leaving 7 bases not matched to a gene. Germline assignment: CDR1 LGHNA and CDR2 YSLEER. The CDR3, as DNA: TGCGCCAGCAGCCAAGATTTAAGGACTAGCGGCACCTACGAGCAGTACTTC. It specifies CASSQDLRTSGTYEQYF.

The chain links TRBV30 to TRBJ2-1, with TRBD1 as a possible D gene (6 bases). This CDR3 comprises 14 residues. CDR1 and CDR2 from the germline V gene are GTSNPN and SVGIG (reference sequence). V lost 2 bases, J lost 3 bases, and 11 bases lay in between. The CDR3 region has the DNA TGTGCCTGGAGTCGAACAGGGCTCTACAATGAGCAGTTCTTC. Residues: CAWSRTGLYNEQFF. Full variable domain (outside the CDR3, taken from reference TRBV30 and TRBJ2-1): SQTIHQWPATLVQPVGSPLSLECTVEGTSNPNLYWYRQAAGRGLQLLFYSVGIGQISSEVPQNLSASRPQDRQFILSSKKLLLSDSGFYLCAWSRTGLYNEQFFGPGTRLTVL.

The chain joins TRBV28 to TRBJ2-1; 8 bases line up with TRBD1. V lost 5 bases, J lost 7 bases, and 10 bases stayed unmatched. This CDR3 is built from 15 residues. Looked up from germline, CDR1 is MDHEN and CDR2 is SYDVKM. CDR3 region: CASSRGQGGGNEQFF. CDR3 DNA sequence: TGTGCCAGCAGTCGCGGACAGGGTGGAGGTAATGAGCAGTTCTTC.

This sequence joins TRBV7-6 and TRBJ2-5; D possibly corresponds to TRBD2 (6 bases). Germline CDR1 reads SGHVS; CDR2 reads FNYEAQ. V lost 5 bases, J lost 7 bases, and 17 bases lay in between. CDR3 size: 14 residues. The CDR3 nucleotides read TGTGCCAGCAGCCCACGGGGCGGGGCCGCGACCCAGTACTTC. Protein product: CASSPRGGAATQYF.

The V and J genes are TRBV30 and TRBJ2-3; D gene unclear. This CDR3 spans 11 amino acids. V lost 4 bases and J 6 bases, leaving 8 bases between the germline ends. The germline CDR1 and CDR2 sequences are GTSNPN and SVGIG (reference sequence). The CDR3 loop is CAWTPLDTQYF. The CDR3 region has the DNA TGTGCCTGGACCCCGTTGGATACGCAGTATTTT.

This clone has a single count. This chain links TRBV10-2 with TRBJ1-2; 10 positions match TRBD1. CDR1 is WSHSY, CDR2 SAAADI, per germline. The ends lost 7 bases at V and 7 bases at J; junction bases unmatched: 9. This CDR3 is built from 14 residues. DNA for the CDR3: TGCGCCAGCAAACTAGGGACAGGGGTGGTTGGCTACACCTTC. Translating gives CASKLGTGVVGYTF.

The rearrangement links TRBV7-9 to TRBJ1-1; no reliable D call. V was cut by 2 bases and J by 0 bases, with 7 bases left in between. This CDR3 has 14 residues. Per the germline V gene, CDR1 is SEHNR and CDR2 is FQNEAQ (reference sequence). The CDR3 nucleotides read TGTGCCAGCAGCTTAACGACTGTGAACACTGAAGCTTTCTTT. Translating it yields CASSLTTVNTEAFF.

The CDR3 reads CASPGQTRNTEAFF. The CDR3 DNA is TGCGCCAGCCCGGGACAGACCAGGAACACTGAAGCTTTCTTT. This chain links TRBV5-1 with TRBJ1-1, with 7 bases matching TRBD1. Germline loops: CDR1 SGHRS, CDR2 YFSETQ. The CDR3 extends over 14 amino acids. Losses at the gene ends were 7 bases for V and 1 base for J; bases not matched to a gene: 7.